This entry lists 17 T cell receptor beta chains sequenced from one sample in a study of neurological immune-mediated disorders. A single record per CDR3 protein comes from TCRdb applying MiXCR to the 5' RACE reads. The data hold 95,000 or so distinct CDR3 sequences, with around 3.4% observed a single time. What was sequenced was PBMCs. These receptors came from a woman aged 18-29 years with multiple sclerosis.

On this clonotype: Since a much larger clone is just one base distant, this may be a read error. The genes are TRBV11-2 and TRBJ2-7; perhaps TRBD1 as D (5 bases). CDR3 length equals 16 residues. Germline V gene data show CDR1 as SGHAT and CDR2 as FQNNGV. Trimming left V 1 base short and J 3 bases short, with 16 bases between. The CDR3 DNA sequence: TGTGCCAGCAGCTTAGGAGTGGGGCGAGTGGACTACGAGCAGTACTTC. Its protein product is CASSLGVGRVDYEQYF.

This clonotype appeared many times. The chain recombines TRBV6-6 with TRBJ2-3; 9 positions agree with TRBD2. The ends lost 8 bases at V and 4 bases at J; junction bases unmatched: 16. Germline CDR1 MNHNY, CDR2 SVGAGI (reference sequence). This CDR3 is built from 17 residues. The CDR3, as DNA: TGTGCCAGCCAGCGTTTTGGCGGGAGGGGACGACCAGATACGCAGTATTTT. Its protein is CASQRFGGRGRPDTQYF.

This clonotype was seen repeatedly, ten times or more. In nucleotides, the CDR3 is TGCGCCAGCTCGCGACAGGAGGACTATGGCTACACCTTC. Translation: CASSRQEDYGYTF. The gene calls are TRBV5-1 and TRBJ1-2, with D perhaps matching TRBD1 (6 bases). Germline V lookup: CDR1 SGHRS, CDR2 YFSETQ. V was pared by 7 bases and J by 3 bases, with 13 bases between. The CDR3 totals 13 residues.

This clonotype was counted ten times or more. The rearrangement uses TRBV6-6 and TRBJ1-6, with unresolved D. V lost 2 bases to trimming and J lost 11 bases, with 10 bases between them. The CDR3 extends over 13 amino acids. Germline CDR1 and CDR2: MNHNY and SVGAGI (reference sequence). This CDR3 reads CASSYGEKTPLHF. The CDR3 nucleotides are TGTGCCAGCAGTTACGGGGAGAAGACACCCCTCCACTTT.

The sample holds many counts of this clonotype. CDR3 sequence: CSGRRAHTGELFF. Written as DNA, the CDR3 is TGCAGTGGCAGACGGGCACACACCGGGGAGCTGTTTTTT. The chain is built from TRBV20-1 and TRBJ2-2; D gene uncertain. Germline V gene lookup returns CDR1 DFQATT and CDR2 SNEGSKA (reference sequence). The CDR3 contains 13 residues. Trimming cost V 7 bases and J 3 bases, with 12 bases left between them.

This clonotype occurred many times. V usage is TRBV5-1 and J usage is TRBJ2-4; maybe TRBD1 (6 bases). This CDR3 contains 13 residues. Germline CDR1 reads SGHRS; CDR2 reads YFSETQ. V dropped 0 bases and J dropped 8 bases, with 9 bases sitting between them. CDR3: CASSLAGEDIQYF. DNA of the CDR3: TGCGCCAGCAGCTTGGCAGGGGAAGACATTCAGTACTTC.

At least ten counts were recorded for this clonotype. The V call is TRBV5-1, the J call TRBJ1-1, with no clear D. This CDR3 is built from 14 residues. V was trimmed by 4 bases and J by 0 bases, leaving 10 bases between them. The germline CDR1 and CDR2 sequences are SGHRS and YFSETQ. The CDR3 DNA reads TGCGCCAGCAGCAATGTGGATATGAACACTGAAGCTTTCTTT. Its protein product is CASSNVDMNTEAFF.

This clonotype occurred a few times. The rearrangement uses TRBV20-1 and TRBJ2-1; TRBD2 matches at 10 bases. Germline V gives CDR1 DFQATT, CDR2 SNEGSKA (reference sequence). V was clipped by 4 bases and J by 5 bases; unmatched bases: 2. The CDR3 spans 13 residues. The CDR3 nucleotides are TGCAGTGCTACCGGACTAGCGGACAATGAGCAGTTCTTC. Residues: CSATGLADNEQFF.

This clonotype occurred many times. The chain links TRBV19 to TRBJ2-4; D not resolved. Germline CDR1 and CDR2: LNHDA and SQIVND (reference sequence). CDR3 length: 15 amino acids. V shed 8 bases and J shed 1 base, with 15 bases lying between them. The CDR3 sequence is CASASPGRAKNIQYF. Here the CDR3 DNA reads TGTGCCAGTGCGAGCCCGGGTAGGGCCAAAAACATTCAGTACTTC. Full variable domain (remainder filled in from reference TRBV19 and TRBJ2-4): DGGITQSPKYLFRKEGQNVTLSCEQNLNHDAMYWYRQDPGQGLRLIYYSQIVNDFQKGDIAEGYSVSREKKESFPLTVTSAQKNPTAFYLCASASPGRAKNIQYFGAGTRLSVL.

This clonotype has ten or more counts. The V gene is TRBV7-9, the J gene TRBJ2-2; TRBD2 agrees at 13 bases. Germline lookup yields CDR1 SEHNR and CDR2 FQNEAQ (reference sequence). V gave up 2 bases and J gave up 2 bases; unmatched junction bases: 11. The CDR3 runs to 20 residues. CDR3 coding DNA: TGTGCCAGCAGCTTACCTCGGACTAGCGGGAGATCCGTTAACACCGGGGAGCTGTTTTTT. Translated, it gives CASSLPRTSGRSVNTGELFF.

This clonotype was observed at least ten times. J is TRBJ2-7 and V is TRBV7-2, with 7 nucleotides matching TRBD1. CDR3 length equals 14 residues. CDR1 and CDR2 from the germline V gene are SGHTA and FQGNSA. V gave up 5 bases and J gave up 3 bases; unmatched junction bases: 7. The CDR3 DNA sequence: TGTGCCAGCAGCCGCCCGGGACAGAGCTACGAGCAGTACTTC. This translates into CASSRPGQSYEQYF.

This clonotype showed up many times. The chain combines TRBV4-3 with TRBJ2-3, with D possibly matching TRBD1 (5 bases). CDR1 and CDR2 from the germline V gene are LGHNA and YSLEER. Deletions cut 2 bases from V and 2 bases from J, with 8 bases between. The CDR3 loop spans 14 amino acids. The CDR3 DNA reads TGCGCCAGCAGCCAACAGACAGCCACAGATACGCAGTATTTT. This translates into CASSQQTATDTQYF.

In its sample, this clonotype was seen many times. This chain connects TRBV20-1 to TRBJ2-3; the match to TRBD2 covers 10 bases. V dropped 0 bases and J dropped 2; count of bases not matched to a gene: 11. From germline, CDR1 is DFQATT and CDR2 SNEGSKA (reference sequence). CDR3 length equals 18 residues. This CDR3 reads CSARDRPLAGEFTDTQYF. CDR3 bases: TGCAGTGCTAGAGATCGGCCCCTAGCGGGAGAGTTCACAGATACGCAGTATTTT.

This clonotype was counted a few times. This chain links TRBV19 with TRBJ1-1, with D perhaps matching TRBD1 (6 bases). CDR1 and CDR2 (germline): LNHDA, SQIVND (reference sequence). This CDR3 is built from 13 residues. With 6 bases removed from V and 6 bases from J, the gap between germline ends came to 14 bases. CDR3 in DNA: TGTGCCAGTAGGAAACAGGGTTGGGCTGAAGCTTTCTTT. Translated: CASRKQGWAEAFF.

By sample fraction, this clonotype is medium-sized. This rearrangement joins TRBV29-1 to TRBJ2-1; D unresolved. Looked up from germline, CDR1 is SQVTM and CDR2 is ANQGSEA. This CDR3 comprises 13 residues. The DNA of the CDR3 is TGCAGTAGTGTTATCCCAAAACTCGGTGAGCAGTTCTTC. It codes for CSSVIPKLGEQFF.

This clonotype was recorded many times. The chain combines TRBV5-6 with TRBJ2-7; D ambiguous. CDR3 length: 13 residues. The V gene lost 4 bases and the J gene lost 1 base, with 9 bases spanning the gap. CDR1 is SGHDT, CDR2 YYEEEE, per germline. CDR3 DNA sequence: TGTGCCAGCAGCCAAGACGTATCCTACGAGCAGTACTTC. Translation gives CASSQDVSYEQYF.

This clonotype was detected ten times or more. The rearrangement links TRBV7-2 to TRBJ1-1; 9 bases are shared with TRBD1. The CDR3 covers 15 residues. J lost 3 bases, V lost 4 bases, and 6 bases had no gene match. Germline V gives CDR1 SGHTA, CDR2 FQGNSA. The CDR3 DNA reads TGTGCCAGCAGCTCTAGACAGGGGGGGTACACTGAAGCTTTCTTT. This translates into CASSSRQGGYTEAFF.